This T cell receptor beta chain was retrieved from a study of T cells in Graves' hyperthyroidism and ophthalmopathy. Germline V gene sequence: CDR1 SGHNT, CDR2 YENEEA. The length of the CDR3 is 18 residues. J was trimmed by 4 bases and V by 0 bases; bases with no gene match: 12. Amplification targeted TCR beta CDR3 regions from RNA transcripts. Primed by the HTBI set, a first-round RT-PCR was run on the TCR CDR3. TCRdb analysed the multiplex PCR reads with MiXCR anew, one entry per CDR3 protein. The data hold about 640,000 distinct CDR3 sequences, with less than 25% observed a single time. The source is a man aged 25 to 40 with Graves' ophthalmopathy. This chain joins TRBV11-3 and TRBJ2-1; TRBD2 matches 7 bases. The sequencing sample was made of blood. CDR3 in DNA: TGTGCCAGCAGCTTAGATCACCAGCGGGACTTTCCTTACAATGAGCAGTTCTTC. Residues: CASSLDHQRDFPYNEQFF.